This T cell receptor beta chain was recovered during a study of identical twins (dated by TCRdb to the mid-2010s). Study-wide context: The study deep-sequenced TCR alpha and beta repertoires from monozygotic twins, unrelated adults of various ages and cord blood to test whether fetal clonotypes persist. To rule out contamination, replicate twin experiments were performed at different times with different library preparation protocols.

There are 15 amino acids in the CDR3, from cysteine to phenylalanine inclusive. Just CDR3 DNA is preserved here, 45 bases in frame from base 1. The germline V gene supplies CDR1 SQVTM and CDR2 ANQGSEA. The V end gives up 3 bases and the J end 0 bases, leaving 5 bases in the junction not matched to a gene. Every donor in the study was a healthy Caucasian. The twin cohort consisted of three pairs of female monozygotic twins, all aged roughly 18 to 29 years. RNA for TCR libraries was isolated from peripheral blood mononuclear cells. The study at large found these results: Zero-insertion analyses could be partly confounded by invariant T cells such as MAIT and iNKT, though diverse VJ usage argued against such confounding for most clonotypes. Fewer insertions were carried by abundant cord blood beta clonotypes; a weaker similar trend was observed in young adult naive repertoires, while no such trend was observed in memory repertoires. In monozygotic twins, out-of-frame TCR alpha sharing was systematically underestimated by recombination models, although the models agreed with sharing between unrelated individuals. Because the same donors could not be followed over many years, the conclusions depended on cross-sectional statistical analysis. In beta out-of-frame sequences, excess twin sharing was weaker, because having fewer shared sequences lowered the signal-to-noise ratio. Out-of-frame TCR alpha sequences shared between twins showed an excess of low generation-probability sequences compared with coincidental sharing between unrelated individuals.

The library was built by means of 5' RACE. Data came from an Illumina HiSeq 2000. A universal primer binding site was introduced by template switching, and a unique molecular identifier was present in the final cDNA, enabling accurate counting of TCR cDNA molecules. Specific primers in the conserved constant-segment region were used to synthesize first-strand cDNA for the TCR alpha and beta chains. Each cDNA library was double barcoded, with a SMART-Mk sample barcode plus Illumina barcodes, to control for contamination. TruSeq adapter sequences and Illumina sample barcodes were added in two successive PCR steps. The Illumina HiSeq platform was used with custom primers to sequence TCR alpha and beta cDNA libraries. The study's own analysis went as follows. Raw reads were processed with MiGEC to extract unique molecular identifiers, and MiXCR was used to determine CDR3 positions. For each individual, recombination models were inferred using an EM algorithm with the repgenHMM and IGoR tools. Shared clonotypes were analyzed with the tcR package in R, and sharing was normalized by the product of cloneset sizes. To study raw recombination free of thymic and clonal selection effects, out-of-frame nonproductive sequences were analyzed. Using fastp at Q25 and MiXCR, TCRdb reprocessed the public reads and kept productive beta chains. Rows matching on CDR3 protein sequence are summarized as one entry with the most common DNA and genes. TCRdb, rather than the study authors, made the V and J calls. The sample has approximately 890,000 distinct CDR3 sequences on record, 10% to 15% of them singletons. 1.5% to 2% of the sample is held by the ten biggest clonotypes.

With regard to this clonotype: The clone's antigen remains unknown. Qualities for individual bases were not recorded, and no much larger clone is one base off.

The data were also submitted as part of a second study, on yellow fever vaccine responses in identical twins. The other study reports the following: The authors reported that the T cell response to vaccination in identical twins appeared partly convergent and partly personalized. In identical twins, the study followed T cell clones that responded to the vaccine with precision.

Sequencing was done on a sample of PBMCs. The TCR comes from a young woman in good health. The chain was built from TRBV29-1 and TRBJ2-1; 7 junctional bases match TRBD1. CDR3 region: CSVDEGAGSYNEQFF. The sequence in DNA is TGCAGCGTTGATGAGGGGGCGGGCTCCTACAATGAGCAGTTCTTC.